This TCR beta chain stems from a study of T cells in Graves' hyperthyroidism and ophthalmopathy. RNA transcripts were the template for amplifying TCR beta CDR3 regions. When the TCR CDR3 underwent first-round RT-PCR, the HTBI primer set was used. TCRdb used MiXCR to reprocess the multiplex PCR reads, holding one entry per CDR3 protein. The repertoire holds hundreds of thousands of distinct CDR3 sequences, with 20% to 25% as singletons. This clonotype was counted only a few times. This CDR3 region has 14 residues. Per germline, CDR1 SGHVS and CDR2 FQNEAQ. Trimming took 4 bases from V and 2 from J, leaving 9 bases between them.

The chain combines TRBV7-8 with TRBJ1-3; D gene ambiguous. This TCR came from a man aged 30 to 45 with Graves' ophthalmopathy. Sequences were obtained from blood. The CDR3 sequence: CASSSIITGNTIYF. Here the CDR3 DNA reads TGTGCCAGCAGCTCCATAATTACTGGAAACACCATATATTTT.